These 2 T cell receptor beta chains were all obtained from the same sample, sequenced in a study of cytomegalovirus exposure and HLA in healthy donors. Primers included in the PCR were 60 Vbeta and 13 Jbeta primers. Assay: immunoSEQ multiplex PCR; the TCRdb copy retains only in-frame clones and omits some. The sample contains 75,000 to 80,000 clones, about three quarters of which appear only once. Sequenced material: PBMCs. These receptors came from a male donor in good health and CMV-seronegative.

V usage is TRBV6-6 and J usage is TRBJ1-1, with 8 nucleotides matching TRBD1. J gave up 9 bases and V 5 bases, and 11 bases lay outside the gene matches. The CDR3 length is 14 residues. CDR1 is MNHNY and CDR2 is SVGAGI in the germline V gene (reference sequence). DNA for the CDR3: TGTGCCAGCAGTCCTGGACAGGGAGATTTTAAAGCTTTCTTT. Protein sequence: CASSPGQGDFKAFF.

The chain uses TRBV4-2 and TRBJ2-1; D is undetermined. There are 13 residues in the CDR3. Looked up from germline, CDR1 is LGHNA and CDR2 is YNFKEQ. V shed 2 bases and J shed 9 bases, with 11 bases lying between them. This CDR3 reads CASSQLFSCEQFF. DNA for the CDR3: TGTGCCAGCAGCCAATTGTTTTCTTGTGAGCAGTTCTTC.